This T cell receptor (beta chain) originates from a study of shared clonotypes between healthy human individuals. Terminally differentiated effector memory CD45RA+ cells were excluded by CCR7 positive selection of CD45RO-negative cells. Genomic DNA belonging to each subset was distributed in equal measure over several immunoSEQ plates. Sequencing used immunoSEQ multiplex PCR; TCRdb keeps in-frame clones, though not all of them. The profile shows about 800,000 clones, around 96% of them singletons. This CDR3 is 17 amino acids long. V gave up 0 bases and J gave up 0 bases, with 12 bases separating them. Germline V CDR1 and CDR2: SNHLY, FYNNEI.

The sample consisted of naive CD8+ T cells sorted from blood. V usage is TRBV2 and J usage is TRBJ2-4; D possibly corresponds to TRBD2 (6 bases). The sequence derives from a man aged 25-45 years in good health. Here the CDR3 reads CASSEARDLKAKNIQYF. Here the CDR3 DNA reads TGTGCCAGCAGTGAAGCGCGGGACCTCAAAGCCAAAAACATTCAGTACTTC.